This passage covers 11 T cell receptor beta chains from one sample sequenced in a study of blood T cell repertoires in COVID-19. Assay used: immunoSEQ multiplex PCR; TCRdb lists only in-frame clones, some missing. Among around 470,000 clones, less than 95% were seen once, and the ten largest hold about 0.63%. Sequencing input: PBMCs or T cells enriched from blood (not recorded which). These receptors were taken from a young man who had recovered from COVID-19.

The V and J genes are TRBV9 and TRBJ1-3; 9 bases fit TRBD1. This CDR3 spans 18 amino acids. The junction had 11 bases not matched to a gene; V was cut back by 0 bases and J by 4 bases. In germline, CDR1 is SGDLS, CDR2 YYNGEE. This CDR3 reads CASSVAPTGGFSGNTIYF. The CDR3 region has the DNA TGTGCCAGCAGCGTAGCCCCCACAGGGGGCTTCTCGGGAAACACCATATATTTT.

The chain joins TRBV20-1 to TRBJ1-1; possible D gene TRBD1, 6 bases. Germline CDR1 reads DFQATT; CDR2 reads SNEGSKA (reference sequence). CDR3 length: 12 residues. The V gene lost 3 bases and the J gene lost 6 bases, with 11 bases spanning the gap. The CDR3 DNA sequence: TGCAGTGCTAGTACAGGGAAAGCTGAAGCTTTCTTT. This gives the protein CSASTGKAEAFF.

This chain connects TRBV5-6 to TRBJ1-2, with unresolved D. This CDR3 comprises 14 residues. The germline V gene has CDR1 SGHDT and CDR2 YYEEEE. The ends were cut back, 2 bases at V and 2 bases at J, with 10 bases in the middle. The CDR3 here is CASSFDKRNYGYTF. The CDR3 bases are TGTGCCAGCAGCTTCGACAAGAGAAACTATGGCTACACCTTC.

The chain couples TRBV10-2 to TRBJ2-1; 7 bases agree with TRBD1. This CDR3 is built from 15 residues. The germline V gene encodes CDR1 WSHSY and CDR2 SAAADI. V dropped 3 bases and J dropped 8; count of bases not matched to a gene: 10. CDR3 bases: TGCGCCAGCAGTGAACCGACAGGGTTTGATTATGAGCAGTTCTTC. Translating it yields CASSEPTGFDYEQFF.

This clone was observed once. The chain couples TRBV5-1 to TRBJ1-1, with D possibly matching TRBD1 (6 bases). Germline CDR1 and CDR2: SGHRS and YFSETQ. V was trimmed by 6 bases and J by 0 bases, leaving 12 bases between them. The CDR3 is 14 amino acids. Written as DNA, the CDR3 is TGCGCCAGCACCCTCGGACAGTTGAACACTGAAGCTTTCTTT. Translating gives CASTLGQLNTEAFF.

The count of this clone is one. This chain links TRBV5-1 with TRBJ1-5; D gene ambiguous. CDR3 size: 18 residues. In germline, CDR1 is SGHRS, CDR2 YFSETQ. The germline V and J ends were trimmed by 4 bases and 1 base, with 21 bases remaining between them. The CDR3 loop reads CASSPSRVGVGSNQPQHF. In DNA, the CDR3 is TGCGCCAGCAGCCCATCACGAGTCGGGGTAGGGAGCAATCAGCCCCAGCATTTT.

The chain carries TRBV7-3 and TRBJ1-1, with unresolved D. The CDR3 contains 14 residues. Trimming removed 1 base from V and 1 base from J, with 7 bases in between. Germline CDR1 SGHTA, CDR2 FQGTGA. The CDR3 sequence: CASSLMPGNTEAFF. CDR3 bases: TGTGCCAGCAGCTTAATGCCAGGGAACACTGAAGCTTTCTTT.

The chain links TRBV7-9 to TRBJ1-6, with a possible D match to TRBD1 (6 bases). Trimming took 5 bases from V and 7 from J, leaving 12 bases between them. The CDR3 has 14 amino acids. Germline V lookup: CDR1 SEHNR, CDR2 FQNEAQ (reference sequence). The CDR3 nucleotides are TGTGCCAGCAGCCAAAGGGGGAGAAATTCACCCCTCCACTTT. It yields the protein CASSQRGRNSPLHF.

The CDR3 sequence: CAISRQGGIGAEAFF. In DNA, the CDR3 is TGTGCCATCAGCCGACAGGGGGGGATCGGGGCTGAAGCTTTCTTT. This chain joins TRBV10-3 and TRBJ1-1; 9 bases match TRBD1. J lost 6 bases, V lost 6 bases, and 11 bases had no gene match. This CDR3 is 15 amino acids long. Germline-derived CDR1 and CDR2 are ENHRY and SYGVKD.

The chain is built from TRBV5-1 and TRBJ2-1, with 10 nucleotides matching TRBD2. The CDR3 totals 17 residues. The V gene end was trimmed by 2 bases and the J gene end by 4 bases; junction bases not matched to a gene: 9. CDR1 SGHRS and CDR2 YFSETQ come from the germline V gene. The CDR3 sequence: CASSFAPSGGQYNEQFF. The CDR3, as DNA: TGCGCCAGCAGCTTCGCCCCTAGCGGGGGACAATACAATGAGCAGTTCTTC.

The CDR3 reads CASSVDGQGIRPQHF. CDR3 bases: TGTGCCAGCAGCGTAGATGGACAGGGAATACGGCCCCAGCATTTT. This chain joins TRBV9 and TRBJ1-5, with 8 bases matching TRBD1. J lost 9 bases, V lost 0 bases, and 8 bases had no gene match. Per germline, CDR1 SGDLS and CDR2 YYNGEE. This CDR3 is built from 15 residues.